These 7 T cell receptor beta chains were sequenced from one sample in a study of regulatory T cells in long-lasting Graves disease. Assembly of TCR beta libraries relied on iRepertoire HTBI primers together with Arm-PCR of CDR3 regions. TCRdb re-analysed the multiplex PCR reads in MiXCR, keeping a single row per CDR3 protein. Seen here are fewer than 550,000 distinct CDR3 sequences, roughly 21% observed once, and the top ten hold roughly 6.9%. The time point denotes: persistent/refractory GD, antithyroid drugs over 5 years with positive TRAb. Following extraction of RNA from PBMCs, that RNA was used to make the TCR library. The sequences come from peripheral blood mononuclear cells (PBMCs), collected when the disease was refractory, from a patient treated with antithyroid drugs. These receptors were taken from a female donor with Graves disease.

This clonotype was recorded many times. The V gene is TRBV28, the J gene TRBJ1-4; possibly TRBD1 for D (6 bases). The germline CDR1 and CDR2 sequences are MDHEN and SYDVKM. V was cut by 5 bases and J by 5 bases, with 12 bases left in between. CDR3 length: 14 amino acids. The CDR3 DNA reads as TGTGCCAGCAGTACCGACAGGAGCAATGAAAAACTGTTTTTT. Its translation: CASSTDRSNEKLFF.

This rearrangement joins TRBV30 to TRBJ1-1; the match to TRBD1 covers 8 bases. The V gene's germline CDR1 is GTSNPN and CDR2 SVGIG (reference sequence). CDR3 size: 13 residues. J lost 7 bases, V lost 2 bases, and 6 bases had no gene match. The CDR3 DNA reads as TGTGCCTGGAGTTGGAACAGGGGGGGTGAAGCTTTCTTT. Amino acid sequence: CAWSWNRGGEAFF.

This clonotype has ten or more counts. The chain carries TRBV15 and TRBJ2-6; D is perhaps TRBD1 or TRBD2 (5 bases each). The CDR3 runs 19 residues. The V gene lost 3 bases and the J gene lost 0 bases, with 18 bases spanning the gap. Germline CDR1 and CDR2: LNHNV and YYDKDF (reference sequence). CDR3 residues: CATSRPGGDPYSGANVLTF. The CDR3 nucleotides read TGTGCCACCAGCAGGCCCGGTGGGGACCCATACTCTGGGGCCAACGTCCTGACTTTC.

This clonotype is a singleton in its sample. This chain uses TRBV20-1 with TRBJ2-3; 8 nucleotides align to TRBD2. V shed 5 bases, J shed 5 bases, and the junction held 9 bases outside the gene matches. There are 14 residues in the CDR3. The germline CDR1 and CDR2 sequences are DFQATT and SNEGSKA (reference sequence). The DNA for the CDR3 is TGCAGTGCTTCGCCGGGAGGGCGCGGAGATACGCAGTATTTT. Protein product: CSASPGGRGDTQYF.

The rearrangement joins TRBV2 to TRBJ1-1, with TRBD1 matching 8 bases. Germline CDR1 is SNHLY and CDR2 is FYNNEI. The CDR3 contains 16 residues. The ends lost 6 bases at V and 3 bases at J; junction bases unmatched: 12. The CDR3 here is CASSPLGQGGDTEAFF. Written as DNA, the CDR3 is TGTGCCAGCAGCCCCCTCGGACAGGGAGGGGACACTGAAGCTTTCTTT.

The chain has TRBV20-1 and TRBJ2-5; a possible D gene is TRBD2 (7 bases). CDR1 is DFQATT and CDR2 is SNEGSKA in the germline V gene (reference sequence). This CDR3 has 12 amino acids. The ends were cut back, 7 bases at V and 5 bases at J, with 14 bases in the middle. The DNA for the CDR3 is TGCAGTGGGGGGGGGCAGGAGGAGACCCAGTACTTC. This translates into CSGGGQEETQYF.

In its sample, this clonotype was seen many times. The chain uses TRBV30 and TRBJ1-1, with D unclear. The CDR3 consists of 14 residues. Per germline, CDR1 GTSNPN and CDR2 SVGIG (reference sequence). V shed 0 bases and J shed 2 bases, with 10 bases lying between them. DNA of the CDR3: TGTGCCTGGAGTGTACTCACCTCCAACACTGAAGCTTTCTTT. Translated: CAWSVLTSNTEAFF.